This T cell receptor beta chain was recovered during a study of radiation and T cells in renal cell carcinoma. Points from the study as a whole: Baseline intratumoral clonotype presence is unknown without pretreatment biopsies. From baseline, blood top tumor clonotypes peaked at 2 weeks post-radiation.

Clones were sequenced by immunoSEQ multiplex PCR, and TCRdb holds only the in-frame ones, with some missing. This table holds about 49,000 clones, 80% found once. As for time point: blood 2 weeks post-SBRT. The treatment denotes: 15 Gy SBRT to primary tumor, nephrectomy 4 weeks later. Blood was sampled at baseline, 2 weeks and 4 weeks after SBRT. With regard to this clone: Its target is not known.

The sequences come from blood, collected from a patient whose treatment included radiotherapy and nephrectomy. The receptor was isolated from a woman between 65 and 79 years old with renal cell carcinoma.

This chain's CDR3 is CASSLRTSGGQGQFF. The CDR3 DNA sequence: TGTGCCAGCAGCCTCCGGACTAGCGGGGGCCAGGGGCAGTTCTTC. The chain has TRBV7-2 and TRBJ2-1; 13 bases align to TRBD2. The CDR3 has 15 amino acids. CDR1 and CDR2 from the germline V gene are SGHTA and FQGNSA. V trimming: 5 bases; J trimming: 12 bases; junction bases outside the gene matches: 10.